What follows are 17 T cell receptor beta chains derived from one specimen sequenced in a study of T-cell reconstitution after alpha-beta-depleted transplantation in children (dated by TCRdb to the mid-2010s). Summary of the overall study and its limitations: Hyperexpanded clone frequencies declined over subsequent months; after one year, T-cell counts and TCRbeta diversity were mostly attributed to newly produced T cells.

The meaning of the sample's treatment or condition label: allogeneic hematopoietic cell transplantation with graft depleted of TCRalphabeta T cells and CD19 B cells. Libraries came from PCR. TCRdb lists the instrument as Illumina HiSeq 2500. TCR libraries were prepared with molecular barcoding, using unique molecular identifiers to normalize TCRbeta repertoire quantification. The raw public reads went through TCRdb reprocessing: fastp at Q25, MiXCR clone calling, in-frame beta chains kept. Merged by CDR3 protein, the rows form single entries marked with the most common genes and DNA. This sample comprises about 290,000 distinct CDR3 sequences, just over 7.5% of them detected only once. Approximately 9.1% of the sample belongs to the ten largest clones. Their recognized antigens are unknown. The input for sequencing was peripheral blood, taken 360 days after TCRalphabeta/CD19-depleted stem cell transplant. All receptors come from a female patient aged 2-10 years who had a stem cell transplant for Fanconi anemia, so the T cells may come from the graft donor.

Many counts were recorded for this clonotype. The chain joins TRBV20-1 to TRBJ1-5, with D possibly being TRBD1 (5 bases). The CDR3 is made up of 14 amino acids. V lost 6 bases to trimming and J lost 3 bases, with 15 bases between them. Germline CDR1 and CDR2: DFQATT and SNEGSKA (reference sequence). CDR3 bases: TGCAGTGCATCGGGACTGATGAACAATCAGCCCCAGCATTTT. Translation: CSASGLMNNQPQHF.

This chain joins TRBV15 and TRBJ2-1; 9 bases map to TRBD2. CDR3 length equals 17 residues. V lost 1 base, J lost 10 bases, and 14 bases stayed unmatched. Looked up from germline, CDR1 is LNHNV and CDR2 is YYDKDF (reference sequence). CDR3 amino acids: CATSRVDSGGRPGEQFF. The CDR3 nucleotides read TGTGCCACCAGCAGAGTTGATAGCGGGGGCCGTCCAGGGGAGCAGTTCTTC.

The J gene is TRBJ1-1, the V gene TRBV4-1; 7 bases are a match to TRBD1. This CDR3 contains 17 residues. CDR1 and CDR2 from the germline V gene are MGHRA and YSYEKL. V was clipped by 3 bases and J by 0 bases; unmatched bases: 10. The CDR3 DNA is TGCGCCAGCAGCCAGCACCGGGACAGCAACTTGAACACTGAAGCTTTCTTT. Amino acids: CASSQHRDSNLNTEAFF.

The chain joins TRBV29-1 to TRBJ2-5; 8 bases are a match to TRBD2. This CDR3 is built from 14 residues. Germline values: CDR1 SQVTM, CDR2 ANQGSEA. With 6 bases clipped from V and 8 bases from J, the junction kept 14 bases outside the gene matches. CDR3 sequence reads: CSVAEGAGAGTQYF. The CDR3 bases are TGCAGCGTGGCCGAGGGAGCGGGGGCCGGCACCCAGTACTTC.

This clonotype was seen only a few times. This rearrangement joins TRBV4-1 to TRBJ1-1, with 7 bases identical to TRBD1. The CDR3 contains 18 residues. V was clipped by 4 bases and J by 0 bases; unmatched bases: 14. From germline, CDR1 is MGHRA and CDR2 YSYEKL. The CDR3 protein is CASSPEARDRLMNTEAFF. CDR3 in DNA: TGCGCCAGCAGCCCGGAGGCCCGGGACAGACTCATGAACACTGAAGCTTTCTTT.

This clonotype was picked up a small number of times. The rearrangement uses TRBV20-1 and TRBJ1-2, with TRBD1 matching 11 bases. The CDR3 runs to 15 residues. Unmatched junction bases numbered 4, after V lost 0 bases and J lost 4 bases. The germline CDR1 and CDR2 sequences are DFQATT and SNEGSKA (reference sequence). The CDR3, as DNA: TGCAGTGCTAGAGATCGGGACAGGGGGGCCTATGGCTACACCTTC. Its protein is CSARDRDRGAYGYTF.

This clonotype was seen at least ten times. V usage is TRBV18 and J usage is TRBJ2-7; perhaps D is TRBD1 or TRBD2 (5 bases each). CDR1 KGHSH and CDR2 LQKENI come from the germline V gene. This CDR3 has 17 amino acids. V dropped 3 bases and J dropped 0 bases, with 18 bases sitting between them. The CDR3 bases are TGTGCCAGCTCACCGAACGAAGGGGAGATGAGCTCCTACGAGCAGTACTTC. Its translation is CASSPNEGEMSSYEQYF.

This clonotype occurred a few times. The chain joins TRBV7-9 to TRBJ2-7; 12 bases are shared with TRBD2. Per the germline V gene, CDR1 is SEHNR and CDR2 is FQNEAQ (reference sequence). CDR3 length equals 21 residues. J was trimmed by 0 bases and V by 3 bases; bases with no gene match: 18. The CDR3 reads CASSFRGAYPGLAGSSYEQYF. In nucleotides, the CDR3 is TGTGCCAGCAGCTTCCGAGGGGCCTACCCGGGACTAGCGGGTAGCTCCTACGAGCAGTACTTC.

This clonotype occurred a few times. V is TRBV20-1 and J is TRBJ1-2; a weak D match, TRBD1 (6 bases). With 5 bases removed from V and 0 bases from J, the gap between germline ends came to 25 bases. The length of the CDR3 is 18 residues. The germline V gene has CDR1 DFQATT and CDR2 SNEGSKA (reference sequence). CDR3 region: CSASRIDRINIANYGYTF. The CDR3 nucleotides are TGCAGTGCTTCCCGTATAGACAGGATAAATATAGCTAACTATGGCTACACCTTC.

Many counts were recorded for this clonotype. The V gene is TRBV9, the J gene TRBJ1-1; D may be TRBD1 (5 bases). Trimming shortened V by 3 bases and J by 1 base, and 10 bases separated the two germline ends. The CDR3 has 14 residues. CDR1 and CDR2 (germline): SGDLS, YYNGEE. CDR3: CASSGTYKNTEAFF. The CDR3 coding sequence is TGTGCCAGCAGCGGGACATACAAGAACACTGAAGCTTTCTTT.

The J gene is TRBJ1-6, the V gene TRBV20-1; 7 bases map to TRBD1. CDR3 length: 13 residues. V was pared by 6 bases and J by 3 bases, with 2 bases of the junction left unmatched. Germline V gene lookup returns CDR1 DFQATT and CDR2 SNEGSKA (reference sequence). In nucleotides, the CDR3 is TGCAGTGCCCGGGACAGCTATAATTCACCCCTCCACTTT. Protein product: CSARDSYNSPLHF.

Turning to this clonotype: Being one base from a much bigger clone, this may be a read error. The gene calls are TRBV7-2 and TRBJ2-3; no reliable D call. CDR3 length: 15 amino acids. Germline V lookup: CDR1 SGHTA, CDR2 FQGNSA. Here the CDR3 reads CASSLSHVEADKQYF. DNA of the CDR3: TGTGCCAGCAGCTTATCCCACGTTGAGGCAGATAAGCAGTATTTT.

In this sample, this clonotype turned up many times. CDR3 nucleotides: TGTGCCAGCAGCTTGATCTCTGGAAACACCATATATTTT. It encodes CASSLISGNTIYF. The chain combines TRBV7-2 with TRBJ1-3; D uncertain. CDR1 and CDR2 from the germline V gene are SGHTA and FQGNSA. V was trimmed by 3 bases and J by 0 bases, leaving 3 bases between them. CDR3 size: 13 residues.

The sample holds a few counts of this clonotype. The CDR3 coding sequence is TGTGCCAGCCACCGGCTGGAGGGGGCGCATCCCCGGGAGCTGTTTTTT. Its protein product is CASHRLEGAHPRELFF. The rearrangement uses TRBV27 and TRBJ2-2; a possible D gene is TRBD1 (7 bases). Per germline, CDR1 MNHEY and CDR2 SMNVEV (reference sequence). The CDR3 has 16 amino acids. V was cut by 8 bases and J by 9 bases, with 25 bases left in between.

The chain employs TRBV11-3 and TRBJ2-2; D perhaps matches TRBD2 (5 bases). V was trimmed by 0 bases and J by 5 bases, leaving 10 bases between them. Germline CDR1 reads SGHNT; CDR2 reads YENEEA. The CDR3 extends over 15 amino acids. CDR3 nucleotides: TGTGCCAGCAGCTTAGAGGGAGCGAGGACCGGGGAGCTGTTTTTT. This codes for CASSLEGARTGELFF.

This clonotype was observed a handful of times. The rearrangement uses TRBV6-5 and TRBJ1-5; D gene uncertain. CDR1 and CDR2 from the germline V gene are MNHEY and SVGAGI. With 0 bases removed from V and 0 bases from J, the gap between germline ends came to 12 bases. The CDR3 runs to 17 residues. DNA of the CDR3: TGTGCCAGCAGTTACTCGAAAAGCGTCAATAGCAATCAGCCCCAGCATTTT. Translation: CASSYSKSVNSNQPQHF.

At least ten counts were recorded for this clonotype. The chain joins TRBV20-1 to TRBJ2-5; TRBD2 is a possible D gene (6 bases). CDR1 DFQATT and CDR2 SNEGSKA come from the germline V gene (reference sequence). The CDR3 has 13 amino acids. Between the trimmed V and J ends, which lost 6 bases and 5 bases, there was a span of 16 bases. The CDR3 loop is CSAGIVGRETQYF. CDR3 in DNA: TGCAGTGCCGGGATCGTTGGGAGGGAGACCCAGTACTTC.